A selection of T cell receptor beta chains follows, all from one sample in a study of CXCR3-negative and CXCR3-positive naive CD8 T cells. From the 5' RACE reads, TCRdb lists one entry per CDR3 protein and no DNA. Its listing shows about 130,000 distinct CDR3 sequences. Sequencing was performed on naive CXCR3- CD8+ T cells from blood. The receptor source for this set is a human donor in good health. Some clones in this sample may be carry-over from other donors' samples. Each CDR3 is given with its conserved first and last residue.

v_gene	j_gene	len	CDR3aa
TRBV30	TRBJ2-1	12	CAWGTGGSEQFF
TRBV29-1	TRBJ2-2	17	CSVGYPSGSENTGELFF
TRBV12-3/TRBV12-4	TRBJ2-7	18	CASRPNFPGQGLSYEQYF
TRBV5-1	TRBJ2-1	15	CASSSAGSSYNEQFF
TRBV11-3	TRBJ1-6	13	CASSLARGNTLHF
TRBV4-1	TRBJ2-3	14	CASSPGHLADTQYF
TRBV7-6	TRBJ2-7	16	CASSHPGTGSSYEQYF
TRBV29-1	TRBJ2-1	12	CSVEADYNEQFF
TRBV28	TRBJ2-1	13	CAMRDRGRNEQFF
TRBV5-1	TRBJ1-6	16	CASSLAGTGLFSPLHF
TRBV4-1	TRBJ1-1	14	CASSQVGGSTEAFF
TRBV7-2	TRBJ2-4	15	CASSLKGGTQDIQYF
TRBV20-1	TRBJ2-7	13	CSASGRSSYEQYF
TRBV4-1	TRBJ2-2	14	CASSHPGSTGELFF
TRBV6-1	TRBJ2-3	18	CASSAIGGYRTLLDTQYF
TRBV6-5	TRBJ2-1	13	CASSDRSYNEQFF
TRBV28	TRBJ1-2	16	CASSFLRWGQGYGYTF
TRBV12-3/TRBV12-4	TRBJ2-7	12	CASSLLADEQYF
TRBV7-2	TRBJ2-7	14	CASSLAPGTYEQYF
TRBV5-1	TRBJ2-2	16	CASSLVGASNTGELFF
TRBV3-1	TRBJ2-4	18	CASSQESSGLLAKNIQYF
TRBV5-6	TRBJ2-7	15	CASSLRDYLTYEQYF
TRBV7-9	TRBJ1-3	15	CASSQTQKSGNTIYF
TRBV27	TRBJ2-7	13	CASGDRPRYEQYF
TRBV11-3	TRBJ2-7	11	CASSLGLEQYF
TRBV5-1	TRBJ2-7	15	CASSLDNPGLFEQYF
TRBV7-9	TRBJ1-5	14	CASSSTGVNQPQHF
TRBV29-1	TRBJ1-1	14	CSARTGGENTEAFF
TRBV12-3/TRBV12-4	TRBJ1-2	13	CASSAQGYYGYTF
TRBV11-2	TRBJ2-2	17	CASSLHVDRGGTGELFF
TRBV7-2	TRBJ2-5	16	CASSLEAGGHQETQYF
TRBV4-1	TRBJ2-5	15	CASSGGDRERETQYF
TRBV12-3/TRBV12-4	TRBJ1-1	15	CASSSAYDRNTEAFF
TRBV20-1	TRBJ1-2	15	CSAEIYGPGFYGYTF
TRBV28	TRBJ2-1	15	CASSLVLAGLVEQFF
TRBV7-2	TRBJ2-3	15	CASSPGQLSTDTQYF
TRBV29-1	TRBJ2-5	16	CSVDDNGGVDQETQYF
TRBV6-1	TRBJ2-7	14	CASRPTVLSYEQYF
TRBV7-9	TRBJ1-2	13	CASSLGENYGYTF
TRBV29-1	TRBJ1-2	12	CSVLQEDYGYTF
TRBV29-1	TRBJ1-1	12	CSVEGANTEAFF
TRBV2	TRBJ2-1	17	CASSVDSGRAKVDEQFF
TRBV5-1	TRBJ1-1	15	CASSSSAGGNTEAFF
TRBV29-1	TRBJ2-5	15	CSVQNRDTGFETQYF
TRBV29-1	TRBJ2-1	16	CSVEEGLAGLYNEQFF